This T cell receptor beta chain was observed in a study of shared clonotypes between healthy human individuals. Study in general: Used for every donor were three CD4 naive, three CD4 memory, two CD8 naive and one CD8 memory plate.

V was trimmed by 2 bases and J by 2 bases, leaving 13 bases between them. CDR3 length equals 15 residues. In germline, CDR1 is SGHVS, CDR2 FQNEAQ. Terminally differentiated effector memory CD45RA+ cells were excluded from the naive CD8 cells, which were CD45RO-negative and positively selected for CCR7. Researchers divided each subset's genomic DNA evenly across several immunoSEQ plates. Profiled with immunoSEQ multiplex PCR; TCRdb holds only in-frame clones, not every one. The sample consists of some 2.1 million clones, over 85% of them appearing once. Sequenced material: naive CD8+ T cells from PBMCs. The chain recombines TRBV7-8 with TRBJ2-7, with D possibly called TRBD1 or TRBD2 (6 bases each). The sequence came from a man aged 18-30 years in good health. Some clones in this sample may be carry-over from other donors' samples. CDR3 sequence reads: CASSLLRDTTYEQYF. The CDR3 DNA reads TGTGCCAGCAGCTTATTGCGGGACACAACCTACGAGCAGTACTTC.